The 10 T cell receptor beta chains presented below share a single source sample, sequenced in a study of T cell responses to AZD1222 COVID-19 vaccine. The table came from immunoSEQ multiplex PCR; TCRdb's copy has only in-frame clones and leaves some out. The sample includes about 140,000 clones, around 92% of them seen just once. The material was peripheral blood, obtained on day 0 of AZD1222 vaccination. All receptors derive from an adult in good health.

This chain's CDR3 is CASKDRGAPLHF. For the CDR3, the DNA is TGCGCCAGCAAAGACAGGGGGGCACCCCTCCACTTT. The chain couples TRBV4-1 to TRBJ1-6, with TRBD1 matching 9 bases. The CDR3 length is 12 residues. The J segment lost 11 bases and the V segment lost 7 bases, leaving 3 bases of the junction unmatched. Per the germline V gene, CDR1 is MGHRA and CDR2 is YSYEKL.

This clone has just a few counts. The CDR3 region is CASSLVGGDTEAFF. The CDR3 DNA reads as TGCGCCAGCAGCTTGGTTGGTGGGGACACTGAAGCTTTCTTT. This rearrangement joins TRBV5-1 to TRBJ1-1; D is unresolved. This CDR3 has 14 residues. V lost 0 bases, J lost 3 bases, and 9 bases lay in between. The V gene's germline CDR1 is SGHRS and CDR2 YFSETQ.

The gene calls are TRBV27 and TRBJ1-5, with TRBD1 as a possible D gene (5 bases). Germline V lookup: CDR1 MNHEY, CDR2 SMNVEV (reference sequence). V lost 6 bases and J lost 5, with 17 bases in between. CDR3 length: 15 amino acids. In DNA form, the CDR3 reads TGTGCCAGCAGCCTAGTGAATAGGGGAGATCAGCCCCAGCATTTT. Encoded protein: CASSLVNRGDQPQHF.

CDR3 sequence reads: CASRGGASYEQYF. CDR3 nucleotide sequence: TGTGCCAGCAGGGGCGGGGCCTCCTACGAGCAGTACTTC. The gene calls are TRBV7-9 and TRBJ2-7, with D possibly matching TRBD2 (6 bases). CDR3 length: 13 amino acids. The V end lost 6 bases, the J end lost 0 bases, and 9 bases lay between the germline ends. CDR1 is SEHNR and CDR2 is FQNEAQ in the germline V gene (reference sequence).

This clone was picked up one time. The V call is TRBV2, the J call TRBJ2-5; 9 bases line up with TRBD1. Trimming removed 8 bases from V and 1 base from J; junction bases left unmatched: 5. This CDR3 spans 14 amino acids. The germline V gene encodes CDR1 SNHLY and CDR2 FYNNEI. The chain's CDR3 is CASEQGAGQETQYF. The CDR3 region has the DNA TGTGCCAGCGAACAGGGGGCGGGCCAAGAGACCCAGTACTTC.

There are a few counts of this clone. J is TRBJ2-7 and V is TRBV6-1; 11 positions match TRBD1. J lost 1 base, V lost 10 bases, and 6 bases had no gene match. The CDR3 length is 14 residues. Germline loops: CDR1 MNHNS, CDR2 SASEGT. CDR3 in DNA: TGTGCCACGACCGGGACAGGGGGTTCCTACGAGCAGTACTTC. Amino acid sequence: CATTGTGGSYEQYF.

The rearrangement links TRBV2 to TRBJ1-2; no clear D. The CDR3 loop spans 11 amino acids. Germline CDR1 reads SNHLY; CDR2 reads FYNNEI. Trimming removed 5 bases from V and 7 bases from J, with 8 bases in between. The CDR3 region is CASSREGGYTF. In DNA, the CDR3 is TGTGCCAGCAGTCGGGAGGGTGGCTACACCTTC.

This clone occurred a few times. The CDR3 reads CASSPRFSADNYGYTF. The CDR3, as DNA: TGTGCCAGTAGTCCCAGGTTTTCGGCGGACAACTATGGCTACACCTTC. The chain uses TRBV19 and TRBJ1-2; D unclear. In germline, CDR1 is LNHDA, CDR2 SQIVND (reference sequence). Trimming pared 5 bases from V and 2 bases from J, leaving 18 bases between. The CDR3 runs to 16 residues.

The chain has TRBV14 and TRBJ1-1; D is unresolved. The CDR3 covers 14 residues. Germline V gene lookup returns CDR1 SGHDN and CDR2 FVKESK. V lost 0 bases and J 10 bases, leaving 15 bases between the germline ends. CDR3 sequence (DNA): TGTGCCAGCAGCCAAGATTGGGCTACACTCGGAGCTTTCTTT. It is translated as CASSQDWATLGAFF.

This chain links TRBV19 with TRBJ2-6, with D perhaps TRBD1 (6 bases). In germline, CDR1 is LNHDA, CDR2 SQIVND (reference sequence). The CDR3 extends over 16 amino acids. V gave up 7 bases and J gave up 4 bases, with 17 bases separating them. The CDR3 sequence is CASTPTLGGGANVLTF. The CDR3 DNA sequence: TGTGCCAGTACCCCAACTCTAGGGGGAGGGGCCAACGTCCTGACTTTC.